Listed below are T cell receptor beta chains from one sample, sequenced in a study of blood T cell repertoires in COVID-19. TCRdb keeps only in-frame clones here, not all; method: immunoSEQ multiplex PCR. The table lists about 160,000 clones, over 70% of them singletons. Sequences were obtained from PBMCs or T cells enriched from blood (not recorded which). These receptors all stem from a woman between 50 and 59 years old in a cohort exposed to, infected with or recovered from COVID-19 (not recorded which). The CDR3 runs from the conserved cysteine through the conserved F or W. A D gene is named only where the DNA matches it firmly. Clone size is not always given. Where it is, it says once, few, many or a class for expanded clones.

D	V	size	J	CDR3	DNA
NA	TRBV24-1	NA	TRBJ2-1	CATSPGGMDEQFF	TGTGCCACTAGCCCCGGGGGTATGGATGAGCAGTTCTTC
NA	TRBV19	few	TRBJ1-1	CASGQLNTEAFF	TGTGCCAGTGGACAGTTGAACACTGAAGCTTTCTTT
TRBD2	TRBV7-9	NA	TRBJ2-7	CASSRTAGTIYEQYF	TGTGCCAGCAGCAGGACTGCCGGGACTATCTACGAGCAGTACTTC
NA	TRBV7-3	NA	TRBJ2-3	CASSTQGRDTDTQYF	TGTGCCAGCAGCACACAAGGGCGGGACACAGATACGCAGTATTTT
TRBD2	TRBV11-2	NA	TRBJ2-1	CASSPGLAGGQQFF	TGTGCCAGCAGCCCGGGACTAGCGGGGGGCCAGCAGTTCTTC
NA	TRBV5-8	NA	TRBJ2-2	CASSPSFTGELFF	TGTGCCAGCAGCCCTAGTTTCACCGGGGAGCTGTTTTTT
TRBD1	TRBV24-1	NA	TRBJ1-4	CATSDSGQGREKLFF	TGTGCCACCAGTGATTCGGGACAGGGCCGGGAAAAACTGTTTTTT
TRBD1	TRBV5-4	NA	TRBJ1-5	CASSAGTGVNQPQHF	TGTGCCAGCAGCGCCGGGACAGGGGTCAATCAGCCCCAGCATTTT
NA	TRBV2	NA	TRBJ1-1	CASSDGRGQNRNEAFF	TGTGCCAGCAGTGATGGGAGGGGACAAAACCGAAATGAAGCTTTCTTT
TRBD2	TRBV28	NA	TRBJ2-2	CASSPWTSGRGPNTGELFF	TGTGCCAGCAGTCCATGGACTAGCGGGAGGGGTCCGAACACCGGGGAGCTGTTTTTT
NA	TRBV10-3	NA	TRBJ2-7	CAISEPQGTYEQYF	TGTGCCATCAGTGAGCCTCAGGGTACCTACGAGCAGTACTTC
NA	TRBV28	NA	TRBJ2-5	CASSRSDIDWETQYF	TGTGCCAGCAGTCGCTCGGACATAGACTGGGAGACCCAGTACTTC
NA	TRBV3-1/TRBV3-2	NA	TRBJ2-2	CASSYRGGTGELFF	TGTGCCAGCAGCTATAGGGGTGGGACCGGGGAGCTGTTTTTT
TRBD1	TRBV27	NA	TRBJ1-2	CASGTAPGQGFGYTF	TGTGCCAGCGGAACCGCACCGGGACAGGGATTTGGCTACACCTTC
NA	TRBV7-2	once	TRBJ1-1	CASSLGRAAEAFF	TGTGCCAGCAGCTTAGGCAGGGCGGCTGAAGCTTTCTTT
NA	TRBV2	few	TRBJ1-2	CASSEETVPYGYTF	TGTGCCAGCAGTGAAGAGACAGTACCTTATGGCTACACCTTC
TRBD2	TRBV14	NA	TRBJ2-7	CASSPSSGGLKQYF	TGTGCCAGCAGCCCTTCTAGCGGGGGGTTGAAGCAGTACTTC
NA	TRBV18	once	TRBJ1-3	CASSSQSGNTIYF	TGTGCCAGCTCAAGCCAATCTGGAAACACCATATATTTT
TRBD2	TRBV2	NA	TRBJ2-1	CASSEFKSSGSYNEQFF	TGTGCCAGCAGTGAATTCAAGTCTAGCGGCTCCTACAATGAGCAGTTCTTC
NA	TRBV11-2	once	TRBJ1-4	CASSLTGGKRGEKLFF	TGTGCCAGCAGCCTAACTGGGGGGAAAAGGGGTGAAAAACTGTTTTTT
TRBD1	TRBV28	NA	TRBJ2-1	CASKGTGSYNEQFF	TGTGCCAGCAAAGGGACAGGCTCCTACAATGAGCAGTTCTTC
TRBD1	TRBV27	NA	TRBJ1-1	CASSFRGRPIGSTEAFF	TGTGCCAGCAGTTTCAGGGGGCGTCCGATCGGATCCACTGAAGCTTTCTTT
NA	TRBV5-1	NA	TRBJ2-2	CASSLSSEGELFF	TGCGCCAGCAGCCTAAGTTCGGAGGGGGAGCTGTTTTTT
TRBD1	TRBV5-6	NA	TRBJ1-5	CASSLQLRTGSIQPQHF	TGTGCCAGCAGCTTGCAGCTAAGGACAGGGTCTATTCAGCCCCAGCATTTT
TRBD1	TRBV30	NA	TRBJ1-5	CAWRPTGSEQPQHF	TGTGCCTGGAGACCGACAGGGAGTGAGCAGCCCCAGCATTTT
TRBD1	TRBV4-1	NA	TRBJ2-7	CASSLQTGVYEQYF	TGCGCCAGCAGCCTACAAACAGGGGTCTACGAGCAGTACTTC
NA	TRBV28	once	TRBJ2-7	CASSSTGSSYEQYF	TGTGCCAGCAGTTCGACGGGGAGCTCCTACGAGCAGTACTTC
NA	TRBV7-3	NA	TRBJ1-1	CASSLSRVTEAFF	TGTGCCAGCAGCTTATCTCGGGTGACTGAAGCTTTCTTT
TRBD1	TRBV6-5	NA	TRBJ1-5	CASSYRDSSNQPQHF	TGTGCCAGCAGTTACCGGGACAGTAGCAATCAGCCCCAGCATTTT
TRBD1	TRBV14	once	TRBJ2-7	CASSQGRTGYEQYF	TGTGCCAGCAGCCAAGGAAGGACAGGATATGAGCAGTACTTC
TRBD1	TRBV7-2	NA	TRBJ2-7	CASSRMTGGFEQYF	TGTGCCAGCAGCCGGATGACAGGGGGCTTCGAGCAGTACTTC
NA	TRBV7-2	NA	TRBJ1-5	CASSLPRDSSNQPQHF	TGTGCCAGCAGCCTACCCCGAGACAGCAGCAATCAGCCCCAGCATTTT